This TCR beta chain was sequenced for a study of T cell responses to AZD1222 COVID-19 vaccine. TCRdb's table, derived via immunoSEQ multiplex PCR, lists solely in-frame clones and lacks some. The table has 90,000 to 120,000 clones, 87% seen once. This CDR3 has 17 amino acids. Germline V gives CDR1 MGHRA, CDR2 YSYEKL. V dropped 1 base and J dropped 4; count of bases not matched to a gene: 9. The sample was peripheral blood, taken 28 days after the second AZD1222 dose. The chain recombines TRBV4-1 with TRBJ2-7, with TRBD2 identical over 11 bases. The sequence derives from an adult who received the AZD1222 COVID-19 vaccine. The DNA for the CDR3 is TGCGCCAGCAGCCAAGCTGAGTCTAGCGGGGGGCTTTACGAGCAGTACTTC. Amino acids: CASSQAESSGGLYEQYF.